These 30 T cell receptor beta chains were all obtained from the same sample, sequenced in a study of blood T cell repertoires in COVID-19 (dated by TCRdb to the early 2020s). Libraries were built with the immunoSEQ multiplex PCR assay. The table was pulled from immuneACCESS by TCRdb, which kept in-frame rearrangements only. Such tables lose some clones; where checked, under half of the loss comes from unresolved V genes, and the rest has no known cause. This sample gives about 230,000 clones in total; around 88% of them show up just once. Around 2.5% of the sample lies in the top ten. The sequencing sample was made of PBMCs or T cells enriched from blood (not recorded which). The receptors here all came from a woman in her forties with acute COVID-19.

This clone has only a few counts. The chain has TRBV10-1 and TRBJ2-7; 9 bases match TRBD1. Per the germline V gene, CDR1 is WNHNN and CDR2 is SYGVQD (reference sequence). Unmatched junction bases numbered 0, after V lost 9 bases and J lost 3 bases. The CDR3 has 11 residues. CDR3 nucleotide sequence: TGCGCCAGGACAGGGGGCTACGAGCAGTACGTC. Its translation: CARTGGYEQYV.

CDR3 amino acids: CASSWEDRGRGSNQPQHF. DNA of the CDR3: TGTGCCAGCAGCTGGGAGGACAGGGGAAGAGGAAGCAATCAGCCCCAGCATTTT. The V and J genes are TRBV5-5 and TRBJ1-5, with 9 bases lining up with TRBD1. Germline V gene data show CDR1 as SGHKS and CDR2 as YYEKEE (reference sequence). This CDR3 region has 18 residues. V lost 3 bases to trimming and J lost 1 base; unmatched junction nucleotides: 11.

CDR3 coding DNA: TGTGCCAGTAGTAGCCCACAGGGAGTTGTCAATCAGCCCCAGCATTTT. Its translation is CASSSPQGVVNQPQHF. This chain links TRBV19 with TRBJ1-5; possibly TRBD1 for D (6 bases). Trimming removed 4 bases at V and 3 bases at J, with 16 bases between. The V gene's germline CDR1 is LNHDA and CDR2 SQIVND (reference sequence). CDR3 length equals 16 residues.

The gene calls are TRBV7-2 and TRBJ1-5, with D tentatively TRBD1 (6 bases). Germline V lookup: CDR1 SGHTA, CDR2 FQGNSA. The CDR3 extends over 15 amino acids. V was shortened by 10 bases and J by 0 bases, with 16 bases between the two germline ends. The CDR3 coding sequence is TGTGCCACCCGAACCCAGGGGTTTAGCAATCAGCCCCAGCATTTT. This codes for CATRTQGFSNQPQHF.

This clone has just one count. The chain couples TRBV12-5 to TRBJ1-5; D call uncertain. This CDR3 has 14 residues. Germline V lookup: CDR1 LGHNT, CDR2 FRNRAP. Deletions cut 5 bases from V and 0 bases from J, with 8 bases between. The chain's CDR3 is CASGPSYSNQPQHF. CDR3 DNA sequence: TGTGCTAGTGGTCCTTCGTATAGCAATCAGCCCCAGCATTTT.

CDR3 sequence (DNA): TGTGCCAGAAGCTTAGGCCTCTCCAGAGGAGGGACAGATACGCAGTATTTT. Translated: CARSLGLSRGGTDTQYF. The rearrangement joins TRBV7-5 to TRBJ2-3; the table names TRBD2, a call not compared with the DNA. TRBV7-5 is marked as a pseudogene. The CDR3 contains 17 residues.

The V and J genes are TRBV11-2 and TRBJ2-5; 8 bases map to TRBD1. CDR3 length equals 16 residues. V shed 5 bases and J 1 base; nucleotides not matched to a gene: 9. The germline V gene has CDR1 SGHAT and CDR2 FQNNGV. The CDR3 sequence is CASSRSTGDPQETQYF. Written as DNA, the CDR3 is TGTGCCAGCAGCCGCTCGACAGGGGACCCCCAAGAGACCCAGTACTTC. The complete variable domain, with remaining parts taken from reference TRBV11-2 and TRBJ2-5, reads EAGVAQSPRYKIIEKRQSVAFWCNPISGHATLYWYQQILGQGPKLLIQFQNNGVVDDSQLPKDRFSAERLKGVDSTLKIQPAKLEDSAVYLCASSRSTGDPQETQYFGPGTRLLVL.

This clone appeared a few times. The chain is built from TRBV2 and TRBJ2-7; D gene ambiguous. This CDR3 has 13 amino acids. Germline CDR1 is SNHLY and CDR2 is FYNNEI. V lost 4 bases and J 0 bases, leaving 7 bases between the germline ends. CDR3 protein: CASSGATSYEQYF. The CDR3 nucleotides read TGTGCCAGCAGTGGGGCCACCTCCTACGAGCAGTACTTC.

This clone was detected once. The genes are TRBV19 and TRBJ1-5, with TRBD1 matching over 10 bases. Germline assignment: CDR1 LNHDA and CDR2 SQIVND (reference sequence). The trim removed 3 bases at V and 7 bases at J, leaving 6 bases unmatched. The CDR3 length is 15 residues. The CDR3 coding sequence is TGTGCCAGTAGTATCCCGGGACAGGGGTCACAGCCCCAGCATTTT. Residues: CASSIPGQGSQPQHF.

The V gene is TRBV3-1 (or the pseudogene TRBV3-2), the J gene TRBJ2-1; TRBD2 agrees at 9 bases. Germline-derived CDR1 and CDR2 are LGHDT and YNNKEL (reference sequence). There are 14 residues in the CDR3. The junction had 5 bases not matched to a gene; V was cut back by 5 bases and J by 6 bases. CDR3 nucleotide sequence: TGTGCCAGCAGCTTTAGCGGGAGCCGCAATGAGCAGTTCTTC. Amino acid sequence: CASSFSGSRNEQFF.

This clone is a singleton in its sample. V gene TRBV18 combines with J gene TRBJ2-3; D is unclear. This CDR3 comprises 16 residues. V lost 1 base, J lost 4 bases, and 15 bases lay in between. Per germline, CDR1 KGHSH and CDR2 LQKENI. CDR3 bases: TGTGCCAGCTCACCACTCCCGCGAGCTAGTGCAGATACGCAGTATTTT. Translating gives CASSPLPRASADTQYF.

V is TRBV6-2 or TRBV6-3 and J is TRBJ1-2, with TRBD1 identical over 7 bases. This CDR3 comprises 14 residues. J gave up 4 bases and V 6 bases, and 8 bases lay outside the gene matches. Per the germline V gene, CDR1 is MNHEY and CDR2 is SVGEGT. CDR3 in DNA: TGTGCCAGCAGCGATCCCGGGACAGTCTATGGCTACACCTTC. Its translation: CASSDPGTVYGYTF.

This chain uses TRBV2 with TRBJ1-1; 8 bases agree with TRBD1. CDR1 is SNHLY and CDR2 is FYNNEI in the germline V gene. CDR3 length equals 14 residues. The V and J ends lost 6 bases and 4 bases, in that order; junction bases with no gene match: 7. This CDR3 is CASSKETGATEAFF. The CDR3, as DNA: TGTGCCAGCAGCAAGGAGACAGGGGCCACTGAAGCTTTCTTT.

V usage is TRBV25-1 and J usage is TRBJ1-5; D not certain. Trimming removed 8 bases at V and 11 bases at J, with 25 bases between. The germline CDR1 and CDR2 sequences are MGHDK and SYGVNS. The CDR3 length is 15 residues. CDR3 coding DNA: TGTGCCAGCCCCGTTAGGACTATCCCTCATAAGGCCCAGCATTTT. It translates to CASPVRTIPHKAQHF.

V and J are TRBV9 and TRBJ1-2, with TRBD1 matching 10 bases. The V and J ends lost 4 bases and 8 bases, in that order; junction bases with no gene match: 11. The CDR3 loop spans 15 amino acids. The germline V gene encodes CDR1 SGDLS and CDR2 YYNGEE. The CDR3 DNA sequence: TGTGCCAGCAGCCAGGTCGGCGGGACAGGGGAAGGCTACACCTTC. It codes for CASSQVGGTGEGYTF.

J is TRBJ1-1 and V is TRBV5-4; D call uncertain. In germline, CDR1 is SGHNT, CDR2 YYREEE (reference sequence). Trimming shortened V by 2 bases and J by 5 bases, and 16 bases separated the two germline ends. This CDR3 spans 15 amino acids. The CDR3 bases are TGTGCCAGCAGCTTCTCCGGGGAGCTTGGAACTGAAGCTTTCTTT. It translates to CASSFSGELGTEAFF.

The gene calls are TRBV15 and TRBJ2-3; 7 bases align to TRBD1. Trimming took 5 bases from V and 0 from J; bases not matched to a gene: 5. This CDR3 region has 15 residues. The V gene's germline CDR1 is LNHNV and CDR2 YYDKDF (reference sequence). CDR3 DNA sequence: TGTGCCACCAGCCCCTGGGACAGTAGCACAGATACGCAGTATTTT. Amino acids: CATSPWDSSTDTQYF.

In this sample, this clone turned up once. The chain recombines TRBV19 with TRBJ1-2; TRBD1 agrees at 9 bases. Trimming at V came to 1 base and at J to 6 bases, leaving 6 bases not matched to a gene. Germline CDR1 is LNHDA and CDR2 is SQIVND (reference sequence). CDR3 length equals 15 residues. The chain's CDR3 is CASSIGPQGADGYTF. As DNA, the CDR3 is TGTGCCAGTAGTATAGGCCCACAGGGGGCAGATGGCTACACCTTC.

The rearrangement joins TRBV19 to TRBJ1-1; D not resolved. The V and J ends lost 3 bases and 5 bases respectively, with 13 bases between them. The CDR3 length is 14 residues. Per germline, CDR1 LNHDA and CDR2 SQIVND (reference sequence). The CDR3 nucleotides are TGTGCCAGTAGTATCGGTGACACCGTGACTGAAGCTTTCTTT. This gives the protein CASSIGDTVTEAFF. Based on the CDR3 plus reference TRBV19 and TRBJ1-1, the full variable domain is DGGITQSPKYLFRKEGQNVTLSCEQNLNHDAMYWYRQDPGQGLRLIYYSQIVNDFQKGDIAEGYSVSREKKESFPLTVTSAQKNPTAFYLCASSIGDTVTEAFFGQGTRLTVV.

The chain has TRBV5-1 and TRBJ2-1; 9 bases align to TRBD2. The CDR3 is made up of 16 amino acids. V shed 0 bases and J 7 bases; nucleotides not matched to a gene: 8. Germline V gives CDR1 SGHRS, CDR2 YFSETQ. The CDR3 DNA follows: TGCGCCAGCAGCTTGGGGTGGGTTAGCGGGAGTAATGAGCAGTTCTTC. It codes for CASSLGWVSGSNEQFF.

The V call is TRBV5-6, the J call TRBJ2-2; D is possibly TRBD1 (5 bases). V dropped 1 base and J dropped 3 bases, with 22 bases sitting between them. Germline CDR1 and CDR2: SGHDT and YYEEEE. This CDR3 is 19 amino acids long. The CDR3 DNA follows: TGTGCCAGCAGCTTGTTCTGGGGCACCACTAATACAGACACCGGGGAGCTGTTTTTT. This codes for CASSLFWGTTNTDTGELFF.

The sample holds a few counts of this clone. The germline gene is not matched at one end of the junction; a read error may be the cause. The rearrangement joins TRBV9 to TRBJ1-2, with 10 positions matching TRBD1. This CDR3 is 11 amino acids long. Germline CDR1 SGDLS, CDR2 YYNGEE. DNA for the CDR3: TGTGCCAGCAGCGGTCCGGGACAGGGGTCCTTC. Encoded protein: CASSGPGQGSF.

The rearrangement joins TRBV27 to TRBJ2-1; 9 bases map to TRBD2. V lost 6 bases to trimming and J lost 3 bases; unmatched junction nucleotides: 3. CDR3 length: 14 amino acids. Germline values: CDR1 MNHEY, CDR2 SMNVEV (reference sequence). For the CDR3, the DNA is TGTGCCAGCAGCAGACTAGCGGTCTACAATGAGCAGTTCTTC. Translation: CASSRLAVYNEQFF.

The chain employs TRBV2 and TRBJ2-3, with D possibly matching TRBD1 (6 bases). The CDR3 runs to 16 residues. Germline V lookup: CDR1 SNHLY, CDR2 FYNNEI. Trimming removed 3 bases from V and 0 bases from J, with 13 bases in between. CDR3 in amino acids: CASSDRQVPSTDTQYF. CDR3 coding DNA: TGTGCCAGCAGTGATAGACAGGTCCCTAGCACAGATACGCAGTATTTT.

The chain combines TRBV5-1 with TRBJ2-5; 8 nucleotides match TRBD2. The CDR3 runs to 16 residues. CDR1 is SGHRS and CDR2 is YFSETQ in the germline V gene. V shed 0 bases, J shed 1 base, and the junction held 5 bases outside the gene matches. CDR3 loop: CASSLAISGIQETQYF. For the CDR3, the DNA is TGCGCCAGCAGCTTGGCCATTAGCGGGATCCAAGAGACCCAGTACTTC.

This CDR3 is CASSVKLAGATDTQYF. In DNA form, the CDR3 reads TGTGCCAGCAGCGTAAAACTAGCGGGAGCAACAGATACGCAGTATTTT. This chain links TRBV9 with TRBJ2-3; 11 bases line up with TRBD2. The junction had 4 bases not matched to a gene; V was cut back by 1 base and J by 3 bases. CDR3 length equals 16 residues. Germline V CDR1 and CDR2: SGDLS, YYNGEE. The variable domain in full, with the rest retrieved from reference TRBV9 and TRBJ2-3, is DSGVTQTPKHLITATGQRVTLRCSPRSGDLSVYWYQQSLDQGLQFLIQYYNGEERAKGNILERFSAQQFPDLHSELNLSSLELGDSALYFCASSVKLAGATDTQYFGPGTRLTVL.

This chain uses TRBV6-5 with TRBJ1-1; D is undetermined. Germline CDR1 reads MNHEY; CDR2 reads SVGAGI. This CDR3 is built from 12 residues. Trimming removed 7 bases from V and 3 bases from J, with 9 bases in between. In DNA form, the CDR3 reads TGTGCCAGCACCGAGTCCTACACTGAAGCTTTCTTT. As protein: CASTESYTEAFF.

This clone is a singleton in its sample. The chain has TRBV7-9 and TRBJ1-1; D gene uncertain. Trimming left V 2 bases short and J 3 bases short, with 19 bases between. This CDR3 contains 17 residues. Looked up from germline, CDR1 is SEHNR and CDR2 is FQNEAQ (reference sequence). CDR3 amino acids: CASSLSLGAGGDTEAFF. In DNA form, the CDR3 reads TGTGCCAGCAGCTTAAGTTTGGGTGCGGGCGGTGACACTGAAGCTTTCTTT.

The J gene is TRBJ2-1, the V gene TRBV5-1; the match to TRBD2 covers 13 bases. CDR3 length equals 17 residues. The trim removed 4 bases at V and 10 bases at J, leaving 14 bases unmatched. Germline V lookup: CDR1 SGHRS, CDR2 YFSETQ. Here the CDR3 DNA reads TGCGCCAGCAGCGCCGCTATACTAGCGGGGGGGCCAGAGGAGCAGTTCTTC. As protein: CASSAAILAGGPEEQFF.

The rearrangement links TRBV19 to TRBJ1-1, with D possibly being TRBD1 (6 bases). Germline CDR1 reads LNHDA; CDR2 reads SQIVND (reference sequence). There are 19 residues in the CDR3. V was cut by 7 bases and J by 0 bases, with 27 bases left in between. For the CDR3, the DNA is TGTGCCAGTATCCCGACAGGAACAGACGGGTTTGTGATGAACACTGAAGCTTTCTTT. Translation: CASIPTGTDGFVMNTEAFF. Full variable domain (rest looked up from reference TRBV19 and TRBJ1-1): DGGITQSPKYLFRKEGQNVTLSCEQNLNHDAMYWYRQDPGQGLRLIYYSQIVNDFQKGDIAEGYSVSREKKESFPLTVTSAQKNPTAFYLCASIPTGTDGFVMNTEAFFGQGTRLTVV.